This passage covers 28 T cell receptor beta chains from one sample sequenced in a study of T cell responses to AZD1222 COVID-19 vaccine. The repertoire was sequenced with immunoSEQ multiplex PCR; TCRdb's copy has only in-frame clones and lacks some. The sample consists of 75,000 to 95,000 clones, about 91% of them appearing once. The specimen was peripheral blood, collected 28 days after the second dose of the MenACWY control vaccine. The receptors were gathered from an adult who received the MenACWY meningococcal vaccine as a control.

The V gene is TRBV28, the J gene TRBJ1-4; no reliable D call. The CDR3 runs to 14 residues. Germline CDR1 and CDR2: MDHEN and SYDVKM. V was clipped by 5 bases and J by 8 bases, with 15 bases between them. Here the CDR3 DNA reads TGTGCCAGCAGTCCCGGCGGGCTCGGCGAAAAACTGTTTTTT. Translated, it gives CASSPGGLGEKLFF.

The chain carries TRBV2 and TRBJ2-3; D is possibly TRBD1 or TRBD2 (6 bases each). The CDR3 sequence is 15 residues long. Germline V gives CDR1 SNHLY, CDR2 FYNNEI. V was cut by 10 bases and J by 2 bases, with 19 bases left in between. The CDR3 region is CATRLRGASTDTQYF. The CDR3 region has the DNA TGTGCCACCCGGCTGAGGGGGGCCTCCACAGATACGCAGTATTTT.

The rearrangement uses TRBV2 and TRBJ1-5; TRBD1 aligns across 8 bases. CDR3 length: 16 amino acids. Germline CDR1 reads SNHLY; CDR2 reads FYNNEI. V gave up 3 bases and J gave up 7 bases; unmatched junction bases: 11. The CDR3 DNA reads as TGTGCCAGCAGTGACGAATGGACAGGGAGAGGGCAGCCCCAGCATTTT. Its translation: CASSDEWTGRGQPQHF.

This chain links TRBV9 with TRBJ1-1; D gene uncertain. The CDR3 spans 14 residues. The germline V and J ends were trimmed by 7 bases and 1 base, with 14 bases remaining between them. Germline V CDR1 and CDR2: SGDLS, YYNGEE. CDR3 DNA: TGTGCCAGCTGCCACCCTAAGGGGAACACTGAAGCTTTCTTT. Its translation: CASCHPKGNTEAFF.

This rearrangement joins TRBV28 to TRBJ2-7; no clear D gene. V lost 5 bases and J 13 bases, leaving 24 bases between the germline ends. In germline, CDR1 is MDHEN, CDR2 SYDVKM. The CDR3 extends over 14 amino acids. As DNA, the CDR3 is TGTGCCAGCAGTCGAGAACACCGGGCCGTGAAAACATACTTC. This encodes CASSREHRAVKTYF.

The CDR3 spells CASSYHTGTDTEAFF. The CDR3 DNA sequence: TGTGCCAGCAGTTACCACACAGGGACTGACACTGAAGCTTTCTTT. The chain employs TRBV6-5 and TRBJ1-1; tentative D call: TRBD1 (6 bases). The CDR3 has 15 residues. Germline V CDR1 and CDR2: MNHEY, SVGAGI. The germline V and J ends were trimmed by 2 bases and 3 bases, with 13 bases remaining between them.

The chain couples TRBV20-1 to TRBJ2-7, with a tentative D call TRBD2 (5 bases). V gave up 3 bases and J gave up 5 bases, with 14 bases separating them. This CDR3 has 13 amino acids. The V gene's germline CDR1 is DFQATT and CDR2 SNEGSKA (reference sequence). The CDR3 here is CSASNWETHEQYF. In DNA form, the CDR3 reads TGCAGTGCTAGTAACTGGGAGACCCACGAGCAGTACTTC.

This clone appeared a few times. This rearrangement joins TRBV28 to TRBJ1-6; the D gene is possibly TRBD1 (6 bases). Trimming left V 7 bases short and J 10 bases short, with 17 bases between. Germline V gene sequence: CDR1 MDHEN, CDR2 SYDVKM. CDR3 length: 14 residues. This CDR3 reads CASTFSRGGSPLHF. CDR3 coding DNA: TGTGCCAGCACCTTCTCCAGGGGCGGATCACCCCTCCACTTT.

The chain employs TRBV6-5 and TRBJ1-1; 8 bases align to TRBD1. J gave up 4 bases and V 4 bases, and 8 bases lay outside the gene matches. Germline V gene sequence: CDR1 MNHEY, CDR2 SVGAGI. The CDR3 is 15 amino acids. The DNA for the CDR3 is TGTGCCAGCAGTTTAGGGGACAGGATCGGCACTGAAGCTTTCTTT. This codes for CASSLGDRIGTEAFF.

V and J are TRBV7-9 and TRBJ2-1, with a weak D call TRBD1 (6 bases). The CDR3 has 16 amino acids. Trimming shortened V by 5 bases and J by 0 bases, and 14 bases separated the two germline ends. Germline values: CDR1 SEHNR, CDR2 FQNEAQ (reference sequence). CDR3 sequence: CASSQADSASYNEQFF. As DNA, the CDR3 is TGTGCCAGCAGCCAGGCGGACAGCGCCTCCTACAATGAGCAGTTCTTC.

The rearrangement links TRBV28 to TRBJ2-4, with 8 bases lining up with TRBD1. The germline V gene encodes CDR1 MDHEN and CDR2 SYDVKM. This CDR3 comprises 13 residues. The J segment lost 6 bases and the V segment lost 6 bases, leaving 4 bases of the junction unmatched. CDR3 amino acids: CASRSQGGNIQYF. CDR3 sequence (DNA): TGTGCCAGCAGATCACAGGGGGGAAACATTCAGTACTTC.

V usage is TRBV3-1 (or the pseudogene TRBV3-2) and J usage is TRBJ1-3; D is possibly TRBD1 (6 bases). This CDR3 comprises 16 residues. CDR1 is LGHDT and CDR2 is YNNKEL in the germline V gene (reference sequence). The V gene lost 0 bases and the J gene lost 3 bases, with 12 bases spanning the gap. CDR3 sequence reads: CASSQEYRVDGNTIYF. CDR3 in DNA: TGTGCCAGCAGCCAAGAGTACAGGGTAGATGGAAACACCATATATTTT.

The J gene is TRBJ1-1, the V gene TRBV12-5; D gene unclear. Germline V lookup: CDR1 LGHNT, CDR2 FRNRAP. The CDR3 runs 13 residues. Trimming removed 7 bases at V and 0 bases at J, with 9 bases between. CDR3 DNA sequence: TGTGCTAGTGCCGCGGCTATGAACACTGAAGCTTTCTTT. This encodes CASAAAMNTEAFF. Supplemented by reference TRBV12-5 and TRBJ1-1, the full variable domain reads DARVTQTPRHKVTEMGQEVTMRCQPILGHNTVFWYRQTMMQGLELLAYFRNRAPLDDSGMPKDRFSAEMPDATLATLKIQPSEPRDSAVYFCASAAAMNTEAFFGQGTRLTVV.

The CDR3 DNA reads TGTGCCAGCAGCCCCAGGAGGGAATACTCTGGAAACACCATATATTTT. This sequence encodes CASSPRREYSGNTIYF. This sequence joins TRBV4-2 and TRBJ1-3; D gene uncertain. Trimming shortened V by 4 bases and J by 0 bases, and 13 bases separated the two germline ends. In germline, CDR1 is LGHNA, CDR2 YNFKEQ. The CDR3 length is 16 residues.

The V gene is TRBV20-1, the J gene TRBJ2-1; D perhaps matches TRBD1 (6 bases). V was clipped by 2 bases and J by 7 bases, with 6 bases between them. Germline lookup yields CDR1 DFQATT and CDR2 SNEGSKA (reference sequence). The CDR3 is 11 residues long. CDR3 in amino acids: CSARQGNEQFF. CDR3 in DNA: TGCAGTGCTAGACAGGGGAATGAGCAGTTCTTC.

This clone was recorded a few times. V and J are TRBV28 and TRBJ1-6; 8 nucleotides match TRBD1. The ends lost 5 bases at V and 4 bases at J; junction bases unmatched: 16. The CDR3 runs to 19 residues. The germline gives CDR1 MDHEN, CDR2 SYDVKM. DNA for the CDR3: TGTGCCAGCAGTCCTGTTCGGGGGACAGGTACGAAGTATAATTCACCCCTCCACTTT. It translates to CASSPVRGTGTKYNSPLHF.

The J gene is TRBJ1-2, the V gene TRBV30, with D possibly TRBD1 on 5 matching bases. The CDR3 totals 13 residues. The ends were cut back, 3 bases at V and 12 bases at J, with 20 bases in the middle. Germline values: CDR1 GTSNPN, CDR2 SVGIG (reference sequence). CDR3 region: CAWRGVDGGTNTF. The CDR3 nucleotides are TGTGCCTGGAGAGGGGTTGACGGGGGTACAAACACCTTC. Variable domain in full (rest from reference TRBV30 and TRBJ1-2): SQTIHQWPATLVQPVGSPLSLECTVEGTSNPNLYWYRQAAGRGLQLLFYSVGIGQISSEVPQNLSASRPQDRQFILSSKKLLLSDSGFYLCAWRGVDGGTNTFGSGTRLTVV.

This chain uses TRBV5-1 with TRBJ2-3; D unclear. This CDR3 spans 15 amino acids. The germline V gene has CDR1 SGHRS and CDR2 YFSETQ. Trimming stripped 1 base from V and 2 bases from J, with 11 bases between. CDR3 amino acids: CASSLNVHDTDTQYF. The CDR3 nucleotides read TGCGCCAGCAGCTTGAATGTCCACGACACAGATACGCAGTATTTT.

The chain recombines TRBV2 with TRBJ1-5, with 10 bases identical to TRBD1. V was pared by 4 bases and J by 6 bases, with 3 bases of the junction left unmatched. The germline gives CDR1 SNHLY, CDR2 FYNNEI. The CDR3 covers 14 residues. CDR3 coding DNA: TGTGCCAGCAGTGGGGACAGGGGCACTCAGCCCCAGCATTTT. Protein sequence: CASSGDRGTQPQHF.

The CDR3 DNA sequence: TGTGCCAGCAGTTTATCGGGACAGCCTGAAGGGGTAGTCGGAAACACCATATATTTT. Amino acid sequence: CASSLSGQPEGVVGNTIYF. The chain carries TRBV28 and TRBJ1-3; 7 bases map to TRBD1. Per the germline V gene, CDR1 is MDHEN and CDR2 is SYDVKM. V dropped 1 base and J dropped 4; count of bases not matched to a gene: 16. The CDR3 is 19 amino acids.

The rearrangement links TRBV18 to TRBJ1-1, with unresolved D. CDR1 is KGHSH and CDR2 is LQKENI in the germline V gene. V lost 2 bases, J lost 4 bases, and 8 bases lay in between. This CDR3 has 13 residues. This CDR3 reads CASSPLEGTEAFF. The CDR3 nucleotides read TGTGCCAGCTCACCATTGGAGGGCACTGAAGCTTTCTTT.

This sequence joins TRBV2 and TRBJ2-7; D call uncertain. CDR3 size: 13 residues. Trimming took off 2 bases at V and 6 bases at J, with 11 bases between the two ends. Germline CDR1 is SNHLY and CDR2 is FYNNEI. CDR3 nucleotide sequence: TGTGCCAGCAGTGAAACCCCGGATGCCGAGCAGTACTTC. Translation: CASSETPDAEQYF.

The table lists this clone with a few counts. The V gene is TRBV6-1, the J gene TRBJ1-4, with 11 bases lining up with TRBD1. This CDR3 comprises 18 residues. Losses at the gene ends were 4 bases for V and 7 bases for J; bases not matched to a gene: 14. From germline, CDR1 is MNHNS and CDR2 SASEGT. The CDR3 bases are TGTGCCAGCAGTGCACAACAATCAGGGACAGGGGGAGGTGAAAAACTGTTTTTT. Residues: CASSAQQSGTGGGEKLFF.

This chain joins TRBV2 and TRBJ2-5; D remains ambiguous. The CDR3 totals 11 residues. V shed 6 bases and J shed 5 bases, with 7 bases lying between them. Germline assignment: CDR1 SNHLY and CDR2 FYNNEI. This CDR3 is CASSLRETQYF. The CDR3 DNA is TGTGCCAGCAGCCTGAGGGAGACCCAGTACTTC.

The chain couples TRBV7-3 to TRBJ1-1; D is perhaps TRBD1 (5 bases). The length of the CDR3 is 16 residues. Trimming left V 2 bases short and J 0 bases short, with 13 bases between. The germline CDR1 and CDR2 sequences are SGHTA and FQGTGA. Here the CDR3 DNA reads TGTGCCAGCAGCTTATTAGGGGCTGGGTTGAACACTGAAGCTTTCTTT. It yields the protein CASSLLGAGLNTEAFF.

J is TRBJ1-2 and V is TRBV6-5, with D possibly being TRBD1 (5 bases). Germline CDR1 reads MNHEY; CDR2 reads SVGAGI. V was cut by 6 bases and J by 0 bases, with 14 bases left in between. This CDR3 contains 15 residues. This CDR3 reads CASSESGSANYGYTF. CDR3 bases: TGTGCCAGCAGCGAGTCAGGGAGCGCTAACTATGGCTACACCTTC.

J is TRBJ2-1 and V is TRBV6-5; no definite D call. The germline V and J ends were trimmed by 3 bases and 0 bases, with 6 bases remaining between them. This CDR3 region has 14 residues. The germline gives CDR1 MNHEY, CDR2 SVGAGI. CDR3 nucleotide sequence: TGTGCCAGCAGTTATATGAGCTCCTACAATGAGCAGTTCTTC. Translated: CASSYMSSYNEQFF.

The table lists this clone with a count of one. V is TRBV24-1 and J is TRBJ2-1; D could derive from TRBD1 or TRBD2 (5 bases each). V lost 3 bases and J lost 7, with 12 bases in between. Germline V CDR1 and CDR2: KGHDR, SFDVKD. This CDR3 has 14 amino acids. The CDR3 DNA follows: TGTGCCACCAGTGATGGGACCATCGGGAATGAGCAGTTCTTC. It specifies CATSDGTIGNEQFF.